This T cell receptor (beta chain) was observed in a study of somatic mutations in cytotoxic T cells in rheumatoid arthritis. The repertoire was sequenced with immunoSEQ multiplex PCR; TCRdb's copy has only in-frame clones and lacks some. Seen here are 9,500 to 11,000 clones, approximately 80% observed once, and the top ten hold 6.5% to 8%. Per the germline V gene, CDR1 is SGHRS and CDR2 is YFSETQ. This CDR3 has 17 residues. V lost 0 bases and J lost 5; bases outside the gene matches: 11. This clonotype originated in an adult with rheumatoid arthritis. The sample was CD8+ T cells sorted from blood. The genes are TRBV5-1 and TRBJ2-1; TRBD2 aligns across 7 bases. The CDR3 is CASSLALGLAANNEQFF. CDR3 in DNA: TGCGCCAGCAGCTTGGCTTTAGGGCTAGCGGCGAACAATGAGCAGTTCTTC.